Presented here are 21 T cell receptor beta chains from one specimen sequenced in a study of sequential checkpoint blockade in melanoma. Data came from immunoSEQ multiplex PCR; TCRdb stores just in-frame clones and leaves some out. Here the sample spans under 20,000 clones, 70% to 75% being singletons. Treatment defined: randomized to nivolumab then ipilimumab (arm A) or the reverse (arm B). Source: CD8+ T cells sorted from blood (inferred from file names), taken from a patient given nivolumab and ipilimumab in sequence. These receptors originate from a human donor with melanoma.

This chain uses TRBV6-4 with TRBJ2-3; 7 bases agree with TRBD2. The CDR3 is made up of 15 amino acids. The ends lost 4 bases at V and 2 bases at J; junction bases unmatched: 6. The germline V gene encodes CDR1 MRHNA and CDR2 SNTAGT. Here the CDR3 DNA reads TGTGCCAGCAGTGTCCTAGCGGAACCCACAGATACGCAGTATTTT. Its translation: CASSVLAEPTDTQYF.

The rearrangement links TRBV2 to TRBJ2-4, with 7 nucleotides matching TRBD1. Per germline, CDR1 SNHLY and CDR2 FYNNEI. CDR3 length: 15 residues. V lost 6 bases to trimming and J lost 0 bases; unmatched junction nucleotides: 5. Here the CDR3 DNA reads TGTGCCAGCAGCGAGTACAGGGGAGCCAAAAACATTCAGTACTTC. Translation: CASSEYRGAKNIQYF. The complete variable domain, with remaining parts taken from reference TRBV2 and TRBJ2-4, reads EPEVTQTPSHQVTQMGQEVILRCVPISNHLYFYWYRQILGQKVEFLVSFYNNEISEKSEIFDDQFSVERPDGSNFTLKIRSTKLEDSAMYFCASSEYRGAKNIQYFGAGTRLSVL.

The chain couples TRBV25-1 to TRBJ1-1; possible D gene TRBD1, 6 bases. Germline lookup yields CDR1 MGHDK and CDR2 SYGVNS. The CDR3 is made up of 11 amino acids. The V and J ends lost 10 bases and 12 bases respectively, with 18 bases between them. CDR3 DNA: TGTGCCACCCTGGGGGACATCGGGCCTTTCTTT. It translates to CATLGDIGPFF. The variable domain in full, with the rest retrieved from reference TRBV25-1 and TRBJ1-1, is EADIYQTPRYLVIGTGKKITLECSQTMGHDKMYWYQQDPGMELHLIHYSYGVNSTEKGDLSSESTVSRIRTEHFPLTLESARPSHTSQYLCATLGDIGPFFGQGTRLTVV.

On this clone: The germline gene is not matched at one end of the junction; a read error may be the cause. V usage is TRBV6-1 and J usage is TRBJ1-2, with D unresolved. The germline V gene has CDR1 MNHNS and CDR2 SASEGT. CDR3 length: 14 residues. The DNA of the CDR3 is TGCGCCAGCAGTGAGTCGTCTGACATATATGGCTACACCTTC. Translation: CASSESSDIYGYTF.

CDR3: CASSRTGSTGELFF. Written as DNA, the CDR3 is TGTGCCAGCAGCAGGACAGGGTCAACCGGGGAGCTGTTTTTT. The rearrangement uses TRBV6-5 and TRBJ2-2; 8 bases align to TRBD1. The CDR3 covers 14 residues. The V gene's germline CDR1 is MNHEY and CDR2 SVGAGI. J was trimmed by 5 bases and V by 6 bases; bases with no gene match: 5.

This chain joins TRBV27 and TRBJ1-5, with TRBD1 matching 8 bases. CDR1 and CDR2 (germline): MNHEY, SMNVEV (reference sequence). This CDR3 is 14 amino acids long. J gave up 5 bases and V 9 bases, and 9 bases lay outside the gene matches. DNA for the CDR3: TGTGCCAGTAGACCGGGACAGGCATATCAGCCCCAGCATTTT. Residues: CASRPGQAYQPQHF.

This clone was seen more than once but under ten times. J is TRBJ2-7 and V is TRBV6-1, with 8 positions matching TRBD1. The CDR3 is made up of 12 amino acids. The germline V gene has CDR1 MNHNS and CDR2 SASEGT. V lost 5 bases and J lost 6; bases outside the gene matches: 3. The CDR3 coding sequence is TGTGCCAGCAGTTCAACAGGGGGCGAGCAGTACTTC. It codes for CASSSTGGEQYF.

This clone showed up just a few times. The chain uses TRBV19 and TRBJ2-1; 8 bases align to TRBD2. Germline V gives CDR1 LNHDA, CDR2 SQIVND (reference sequence). J was trimmed by 2 bases and V by 5 bases; bases with no gene match: 11. This CDR3 has 17 residues. This chain's CDR3 is CASSWELETSAYNEQFF. CDR3 in DNA: TGTGCCAGTAGTTGGGAGTTAGAGACTAGCGCCTACAATGAGCAGTTCTTC. The full variable domain, its missing parts supplied by reference TRBV19 and TRBJ2-1, is DGGITQSPKYLFRKEGQNVTLSCEQNLNHDAMYWYRQDPGQGLRLIYYSQIVNDFQKGDIAEGYSVSREKKESFPLTVTSAQKNPTAFYLCASSWELETSAYNEQFFGPGTRLTVL.

The chain employs TRBV14 and TRBJ2-3; D is perhaps TRBD2 (7 bases). The germline gives CDR1 SGHDN, CDR2 FVKESK. Trimming left V 0 bases short and J 6 bases short, with 13 bases between. The CDR3 extends over 15 amino acids. As DNA, the CDR3 is TGTGCCAGCAGCCAAGACGGGGGGCTTTGGGATACGCAGTATTTT. Translating it yields CASSQDGGLWDTQYF.

The gene calls are TRBV6-4 and TRBJ2-1, with 7 nucleotides matching TRBD2. The V and J ends lost 3 bases and 0 bases, in that order; junction bases with no gene match: 2. The CDR3 totals 15 residues. The germline V gene encodes CDR1 MRHNA and CDR2 SNTAGT. CDR3 amino acids: CASSDTSDSYNEQFF. The CDR3, as DNA: TGTGCCAGCAGTGATACTAGCGACTCCTACAATGAGCAGTTCTTC.

This clone turned up a few times. The rearrangement joins TRBV6-4 to TRBJ2-3, with 9 nucleotides matching TRBD1. The CDR3 is 16 amino acids. The junction had 4 bases not matched to a gene; V was cut back by 0 bases and J by 3 bases. Germline assignment: CDR1 MRHNA and CDR2 SNTAGT. The CDR3 nucleotides are TGTGCCAGCAGTGACTCAGGGACAGGGCCAACAGATACGCAGTATTTT. Translated, it gives CASSDSGTGPTDTQYF.

V usage is TRBV27 and J usage is TRBJ1-2, with D possibly matching TRBD1 (6 bases). Germline V gives CDR1 MNHEY, CDR2 SMNVEV (reference sequence). This CDR3 comprises 13 residues. Trimming stripped 6 bases from V and 2 bases from J, with 10 bases between. The CDR3 loop is CASRTGLNYGYTF. CDR3 in DNA: TGTGCCAGCAGGACAGGCCTAAACTATGGCTACACCTTC.

The chain combines TRBV27 with TRBJ2-1; D perhaps matches TRBD1 (5 bases). With 10 bases removed from V and 3 bases from J, the gap between germline ends came to 7 bases. The V gene's germline CDR1 is MNHEY and CDR2 SMNVEV (reference sequence). This CDR3 has 11 amino acids. CDR3 protein: CATQVYNEQFF. CDR3 sequence (DNA): TGTGCCACACAGGTCTACAATGAGCAGTTCTTC.

As regards this clone: One end of the junction fails to match germline, which may point to a read error. This rearrangement joins TRBV7-2 to TRBJ2-7; a possible D gene is TRBD2 (5 bases). The CDR3 sequence is 17 residues long. Germline CDR1 is SGHTA and CDR2 is FQGNSA. The DNA for the CDR3 is TGTGCCAGCAGCCCAAACCTGGCTAGCACCTTCTCCAACGAGCAGTACTTC. It codes for CASSPNLASTFSNEQYF.

The rearrangement joins TRBV5-6 to TRBJ2-3; D ambiguous. The CDR3 totals 11 residues. Germline V gene sequence: CDR1 SGHDT, CDR2 YYEEEE. Trimming left V 4 bases short and J 9 bases short, with 9 bases between. The CDR3 reads CASSAPGTQYF. The CDR3 coding sequence is TGTGCCAGCAGCGCACCAGGAACGCAGTATTTT.

This rearrangement joins TRBV27 to TRBJ2-5; D is unresolved. The tail of the sequence fits TRBJ2-7 better, so the J call may be wrong. CDR1 is MNHEY and CDR2 is SMNVEV in the germline V gene (reference sequence). The CDR3 is 15 amino acids. This CDR3 is CASSLSRTASYEQYF. The CDR3 DNA sequence: TGTGCCAGCAGTTTATCACGTACAGCCTCCTACGAGCAGTACTTC.

The chain has TRBV6-5 and TRBJ1-5, with unresolved D. Germline V CDR1 and CDR2: MNHEY, SVGAGI. This CDR3 contains 14 residues. The V end was cut by 5 bases, the J end by 6 bases, with 14 bases between. This CDR3 is CASSLSGEFQPQHF. The CDR3, as DNA: TGTGCCAGCAGTCTATCCGGGGAGTTTCAGCCCCAGCATTTT.

This clone was counted between two and nine times. The chain combines TRBV7-9 with TRBJ2-3; no reliable D call. The CDR3 extends over 13 amino acids. The germline V and J ends were trimmed by 8 bases and 0 bases, with 9 bases remaining between them. Germline V gene data show CDR1 as SEHNR and CDR2 as FQNEAQ (reference sequence). The CDR3 region is CASSSPSTDTQYF. The CDR3, as DNA: TGTGCCAGCTCTTCTCCCAGCACAGATACGCAGTATTTT.

The CDR3 nucleotides are TGTGCCAGCAGCTTAGTGAGACCGGGACAAGTAATCAATGAGCAGTTCTTC. It translates to CASSLVRPGQVINEQFF. V is TRBV7-9 and J is TRBJ2-1; possibly TRBD1 for D (6 bases). This CDR3 has 17 amino acids. With 1 base removed from V and 6 bases from J, the gap between germline ends came to 19 bases. Germline lookup yields CDR1 SEHNR and CDR2 FQNEAQ (reference sequence).

The chain carries TRBV5-4 and TRBJ1-4, with unresolved D. The germline gives CDR1 SGHNT, CDR2 YYREEE (reference sequence). V lost 4 bases and J 10 bases, leaving 20 bases between the germline ends. This CDR3 has 15 residues. The CDR3 DNA follows: TGTGCCAGCAGCCAAGACGGAGGCCAACCGGGAAAACTGTTTTTT. Protein sequence: CASSQDGGQPGKLFF. The full variable domain, completed using reference TRBV5-4 and TRBJ1-4, is ETGVTQSPTHLIKTRGQQVTLRCSSQSGHNTVSWYQQALGQGPQFIFQYYREEENGRGNFPPRFSGLQFPNYSSELNVNALELDDSALYLCASSQDGGQPGKLFFGSGTQLSVL.

This sequence joins TRBV6-5 and TRBJ2-2; unclear D gene. Trimming took off 2 bases at V and 1 base at J, with 5 bases between the two ends. Germline V lookup: CDR1 MNHEY, CDR2 SVGAGI. The CDR3 loop spans 14 amino acids. As DNA, the CDR3 is TGTGCCAGCAGTTACACAGAGAACACCGGGGAGCTGTTTTTT. Translation gives CASSYTENTGELFF.